This T cell receptor beta chain came from a study of cytomegalovirus exposure and HLA in healthy donors. V lost 5 bases to trimming and J lost 6 bases; unmatched junction nucleotides: 13. The CDR3 has 16 amino acids. Per germline, CDR1 SGHVS and CDR2 FNYEAQ. Use of 60 Vbeta and 13 Jbeta primers characterized the PCR. The authors' processing: Later reanalysis found 60 million to 90 million unique TCR beta chains, 10 million to 12 million of them shared. The protocol was immunoSEQ multiplex PCR, while the TCRdb copy is restricted to in-frame clones and leaves out a portion. That table gives V, J and clone size, and the DNA gave D and trimming. The sample comprises about 190,000 clones, roughly 80% of which are singletons, and approximately 2.8% rests with the top ten. Turning to this clone: Its antigen remains unknown.

Study conclusions and caveats: Relative to the approximately 700-donor mean, N-insertions were reportedly fewer in an Asian-associated ancestry cluster in a later analysis. About 87% or about 30% of the time was how often most TCR beta V segments were productive, according to an earlier analysis.

This TCR was sampled from a woman aged 25 to 39 in good health and CMV-seropositive. This sequence joins TRBV7-6 and TRBJ2-1; TRBD2 agrees at 7 bases. The sequencing sample was made of PBMCs. CDR3 in amino acids: CASSPGGGTTPNEQFF. CDR3 nucleotide sequence: TGTGCCAGCAGCCCGGGTGGCGGGACTACCCCCAATGAGCAGTTCTTC.